This T cell receptor beta chain was captured by sequencing in a study of T cells in localized non-small cell lung cancer. TCRdb's table, derived via immunoSEQ multiplex PCR, lists solely in-frame clones and lacks some. This table holds about 26,000 clones, 75% to 85% found once. Germline V gene data show CDR1 as SEHNR and CDR2 as FQNEAQ (reference sequence). The CDR3 covers 14 residues. The germline V and J ends were trimmed by 7 bases and 6 bases, with 18 bases remaining between them. On this clone: Its antigen is unknown.

Study observations and caveats: Longer overall survival accompanied higher blood T cell density. Without multi-region sequencing, intratumor heterogeneity could not be excluded. Within adjacent lung there appeared a median approximately 58 of the top 100 tumor clones. T cell clonality was highest in uninvolved adjacent lung, above tumor.

This TCR was recovered from a woman aged 35 to 69 with stage I lung adenocarcinoma. Here the sequenced sample was peripheral blood, taken before any cancer treatment. V gene TRBV7-9 combines with J gene TRBJ1-2; TRBD1 might be the D (6 bases). CDR3 coding DNA: TGTGCCAGCACCACCGTCCAGGGGTTTAATGGCTACACCTTC. Residues: CASTTVQGFNGYTF.